This T cell receptor beta chain was documented in a study of cytomegalovirus exposure and HLA in healthy donors. On the study more broadly: Most donors, 70% to 85% of a few hundred genotyped, fell in the Caucasian-associated ancestry cluster. Study-level points and caveats: Earlier analysis yielded a pattern in which most TCR beta V segments were productive about 90% or about 30% of the time. In vitro work confirmed that three CMV-associated chains recognize CMV antigens.

This CDR3 spans 13 amino acids. The germline V gene has CDR1 LGHNA and CDR2 YNFKEQ. V gave up 4 bases and J gave up 7 bases, with 8 bases separating them. The PCR used 60 Vbeta and 13 Jbeta primers. TCRdb's table, derived via immunoSEQ multiplex PCR, lists solely in-frame clones and lacks some. The top ten hold roughly 1.6% of the sample, which has about 140,000 clones, 70% to 80% seen once. As to this clone: The antigen remains unidentified.

The gene calls are TRBV4-2 and TRBJ1-6; D is perhaps TRBD1 (5 bases). The sample consisted of PBMCs. The TCR was taken from a female donor in good health and CMV-seronegative. The CDR3 loop reads CASSPGLNSPLHF. As DNA, the CDR3 is TGTGCCAGCAGCCCGGGACTGAATTCACCCCTCCACTTT.